This note documents a single TCR beta chain sequence. The CDR3 spans 15 residues. Germline CDR1 is SNHLY and CDR2 is FYNNEI. After removal of 2 bases from V and 5 bases from J, the junction contained 6 bases not matched to a gene. The data originate from a study of blood T cell repertoires in COVID-19. Study as a whole: COVID-19 samples from acute and convalescent phases originated in the United States, Italy and Spain. T cells, B-cell-depleted T cells, or PBMCs provided the cDNA or gDNA that served as material.

Only in-frame clones appear in the TCRdb table, and some are missing; sequencing was by immunoSEQ multiplex PCR. The table shows around 49,000 clones, with 60% to 80% occurring only once. Study members were between about 18 and 100 years old and lived in 24 US regions. Membership in each cohort depended on participant-reported clinical history. This receptor was obtained from a woman aged 45-59 years with acute COVID-19. This chain uses TRBV2 with TRBJ1-5; 7 bases map to TRBD1. Source material: PBMCs or T cells enriched from blood (not recorded which). CDR3 residues: CASSERIGGHQPQHF. The CDR3 nucleotides are TGTGCCAGCAGTGAACGGATAGGGGGCCATCAGCCCCAGCATTTT.